This T cell receptor (beta chain) was observed in a study of blood T cell repertoires in COVID-19. Study-level information: From T cells, B-cell-depleted T cells, or PBMCs came the material, which was cDNA or gDNA.

This CDR3 spans 14 amino acids. Germline CDR1 and CDR2: MNHEY and SMNVEV (reference sequence). Trimming cost V 5 bases and J 4 bases, with 12 bases left between them. In the original processing: Amplified reference gene primers provided the basis for estimating nucleated cell counts. Method: immunoSEQ multiplex PCR; TCRdb's copy keeps in-frame clones and lacks some. The V and J calls and clone size come from that table; D and trimming were worked out from the DNA. The sample has 200,000 to 250,000 clones, over 75% seen once. This study enrolled people aged roughly 18 to 89 from approximately 24 US geographic areas. Participants' own reports of clinical history determined their cohort assignment.

This receptor was taken from a woman under 30 in a cohort exposed to, infected with or recovered from COVID-19 (not recorded which). The rearrangement joins TRBV27 to TRBJ1-5, with D tentatively TRBD1 (6 bases). Sequenced: PBMCs or T cells enriched from blood (not recorded which). CDR3 sequence reads: CASSHKTGNQPQHF. CDR3 sequence (DNA): TGTGCCAGCAGTCACAAGACAGGTAATCAGCCCCAGCATTTT.